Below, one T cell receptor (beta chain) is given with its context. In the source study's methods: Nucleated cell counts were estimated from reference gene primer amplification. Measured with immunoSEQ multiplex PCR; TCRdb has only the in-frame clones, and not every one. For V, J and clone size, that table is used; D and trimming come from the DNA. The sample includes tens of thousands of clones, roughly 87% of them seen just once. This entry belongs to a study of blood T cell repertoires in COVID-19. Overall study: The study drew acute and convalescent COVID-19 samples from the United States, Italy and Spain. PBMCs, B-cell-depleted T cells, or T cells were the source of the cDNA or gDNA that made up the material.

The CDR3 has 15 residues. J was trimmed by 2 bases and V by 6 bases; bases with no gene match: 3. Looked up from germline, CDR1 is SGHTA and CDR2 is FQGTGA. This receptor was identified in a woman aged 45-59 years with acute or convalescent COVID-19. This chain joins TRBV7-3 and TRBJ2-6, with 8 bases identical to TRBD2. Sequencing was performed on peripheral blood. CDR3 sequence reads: CASRRSGTGANVLTF. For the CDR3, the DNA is TGTGCCAGCAGGCGTAGCGGGACTGGGGCCAACGTCCTGACTTTC.